Following are 14 T cell receptor beta chains from one sample sequenced in a study of T-cell memory formation after mild COVID-19. TCRdb called the 5' RACE reads again in MiXCR, with one record for every CDR3 protein. Of about 350,000 distinct CDR3 sequences listed, roughly 13% are singletons. The specimen sequenced was PBMCs or a T cell subset sorted from them (not recorded which). The receptors come from a man aged 18 to 29 who had mild COVID-19 (a few samples of this study predate the infection). Cell type and time point are not known.

This clonotype has a handful of counts. This chain joins TRBV28 and TRBJ1-2, with a weak D call TRBD1 (5 bases). V lost 7 bases and J lost 7, with 13 bases in between. The CDR3 is 12 amino acids. CDR1 and CDR2 (germline): MDHEN, SYDVKM. CDR3: CASTSGGVGYTF. CDR3 coding DNA: TGTGCCAGCACCTCCGGGGGGGTTGGCTACACCTTC.

This clonotype was counted a single time. The gene calls are TRBV6-5 and TRBJ1-1, with 7 bases identical to TRBD1. This CDR3 spans 15 amino acids. V lost 0 bases and J lost 1; bases outside the gene matches: 2. In germline, CDR1 is MNHEY, CDR2 SVGAGI. CDR3 nucleotide sequence: TGTGCCAGCAGTTACTCGGCAGGGGGGAACACTGAAGCTTTCTTT. It yields the protein CASSYSAGGNTEAFF.

This clonotype turned up a few times. This chain links TRBV24-1 with TRBJ2-1; D is uncertain. The V and J ends lost 4 bases and 2 bases respectively, with 2 bases between them. Germline lookup yields CDR1 KGHDR and CDR2 SFDVKD. CDR3 length: 12 residues. The CDR3 DNA is TGTGCCACCAGTGACACCTACAATGAGCAGTTCTTC. Encoded protein: CATSDTYNEQFF.

The sample holds a few counts of this clonotype. The chain has TRBV6-4 and TRBJ1-1; TRBD1 aligns across 7 bases. CDR3 length equals 16 residues. Germline values: CDR1 MRHNA, CDR2 SNTAGT. The ends lost 10 bases at V and 0 bases at J; junction bases unmatched: 14. The DNA of the CDR3 is TGTGCCACCCACTGCTCCGGGACAGTCATGAACACTGAAGCTTTCTTT. This sequence encodes CATHCSGTVMNTEAFF.

The V gene is TRBV20-1, the J gene TRBJ2-5, with D perhaps being TRBD1 or TRBD2 (6 bases each). The ends were cut back, 0 bases at V and 5 bases at J, with 10 bases in the middle. This CDR3 is built from 13 residues. Germline V gene data show CDR1 as DFQATT and CDR2 as SNEGSKA (reference sequence). The CDR3 is CSARDRGHETQYF. The CDR3 bases are TGCAGTGCTAGAGATCGGGGGCACGAGACCCAGTACTTC.

V is TRBV6-5 and J is TRBJ1-5; D not certain. CDR3 length equals 13 residues. From germline, CDR1 is MNHEY and CDR2 SVGAGI. The ends were cut back, 7 bases at V and 4 bases at J, with 11 bases in the middle. Written as DNA, the CDR3 is TGTGCCAGCACCGTGGGGTGGAATCAGCCCCAGCATTTT. Translated: CASTVGWNQPQHF.

In its sample, this clonotype was seen a few times. The chain recombines TRBV29-1 with TRBJ1-1; no firm D call. Germline loops: CDR1 SQVTM, CDR2 ANQGSEA. The CDR3 contains 12 residues. V was trimmed by 4 bases and J by 2 bases, leaving 8 bases between them. The CDR3 loop reads CSVVSLNTEAFF. In DNA form, the CDR3 reads TGCAGCGTTGTAAGTCTCAACACTGAAGCTTTCTTT.

This clonotype was observed a few times. V and J are TRBV3-1 and TRBJ2-3, with TRBD2 matching over 10 bases. The CDR3 totals 18 residues. J gave up 3 bases and V 0 bases, and 9 bases lay outside the gene matches. The germline V gene encodes CDR1 LGHDT and CDR2 YNNKEL (reference sequence). CDR3 DNA sequence: TGTGCCAGCAGCCAAGAAGCGGGGGGGCCGGGGAGGACAGATACGCAGTATTTT. Residues: CASSQEAGGPGRTDTQYF.

The chain carries TRBV7-2 and TRBJ1-2; possible D gene TRBD1, 5 bases. Germline CDR1 and CDR2: SGHTA and FQGNSA. V was pared by 5 bases and J by 6 bases, with 10 bases between. The CDR3 sequence is 12 residues long. The CDR3 nucleotides read TGTGCCAGCAGCCAGGGATACGATGGCTACACCTTC. Translation: CASSQGYDGYTF.

This clonotype has only a few counts. This chain links TRBV6-6 with TRBJ2-2; the match to TRBD1 covers 7 bases. Germline CDR1 reads MNHNY; CDR2 reads SVGAGI (reference sequence). Germline trimming cut 11 bases from V and 6 bases from J; bases unmatched to any gene: 6. The length of the CDR3 is 12 residues. CDR3 sequence reads: CAAPRGPGELFF. The CDR3 bases are TGTGCCGCGCCGAGGGGGCCCGGGGAGCTGTTTTTT.

CDR3 coding DNA: TGTGCCAGCAGCTCGGGGGACAGGGGGTACAATGAGCAGTTCTTC. The encoded protein is CASSSGDRGYNEQFF. The chain has TRBV5-4 and TRBJ2-1; TRBD1 agrees at 11 bases. V gave up 3 bases and J gave up 4 bases; unmatched junction bases: 3. CDR1 is SGHNT and CDR2 is YYREEE in the germline V gene (reference sequence). CDR3 length equals 15 residues.

The chain combines TRBV5-6 with TRBJ2-1; a weak D match, TRBD1 (5 bases). CDR3 length: 13 residues. CDR1 and CDR2 from the germline V gene are SGHDT and YYEEEE. Trimming pared 3 bases from V and 8 bases from J, leaving 12 bases between. The CDR3 region has the DNA TGTGCCAGCAGCTGGGCCAGGGAATATGAGCAGTTCTTC. Translating gives CASSWAREYEQFF.

The chain links TRBV7-9 to TRBJ2-3, with a possible D match to TRBD2 (6 bases). This CDR3 contains 15 residues. V was clipped by 10 bases and J by 2 bases, with 19 bases between them. Germline V gene lookup returns CDR1 SEHNR and CDR2 FQNEAQ (reference sequence). The CDR3 here is CATSGGLSSTDTQYF. In nucleotides, the CDR3 is TGTGCCACCTCCGGGGGTCTGAGTTCCACAGATACGCAGTATTTT.

This clonotype was counted between two and nine times. This chain connects TRBV12-3 or TRBV12-4 to TRBJ2-1; TRBD2 matches 9 bases. CDR3 length equals 15 residues. With V trimmed by 7 bases and J by 0 bases, 4 bases remained unmatched. Here the CDR3 DNA reads TGTGCCAGCAAACCTAGCGGGGTCTCCTACAATGAGCAGTTCTTC. It specifies CASKPSGVSYNEQFF.